This TCR beta chain was observed in a study of T cell repertoires in cytomegalovirus infection. General study findings and limits: In two of eight donors, the top clonotype was HLA-C-restricted CMV-specific. Carriers of CMV and the relevant HLA type were discriminated by public TCR beta frequency.

Using its own MiXCR run on the reads, TCRdb lists one record per CDR3 protein. The sample has about 920,000 distinct CDR3 sequences; 30% to 40% are singletons. This CDR3 contains 16 residues. Per germline, CDR1 SGHVS and CDR2 FNYEAQ. V lost 5 bases to trimming and J lost 4 bases, with 17 bases between them. With respect to this clonotype: The antigen remains undetermined. A read error is possible here, since a much larger clone lies one base away.

V and J are TRBV7-6 and TRBJ2-2, with no clear D. The sequenced sample was cultured CD8+ T cells from PBMCs, obtained from culture after CMV antigen stimulation. The receptor was isolated from a human donor in good health (CMV status not recorded). Some clones in this sample may be carry-over from other donors' samples. Here the CDR3 DNA reads TGTGCCAGCAGCGGTTTCACGTGGGTCGCCACCGGGGAGCTGTTTTTT. Its translation is CASSGFTWVATGELFF.